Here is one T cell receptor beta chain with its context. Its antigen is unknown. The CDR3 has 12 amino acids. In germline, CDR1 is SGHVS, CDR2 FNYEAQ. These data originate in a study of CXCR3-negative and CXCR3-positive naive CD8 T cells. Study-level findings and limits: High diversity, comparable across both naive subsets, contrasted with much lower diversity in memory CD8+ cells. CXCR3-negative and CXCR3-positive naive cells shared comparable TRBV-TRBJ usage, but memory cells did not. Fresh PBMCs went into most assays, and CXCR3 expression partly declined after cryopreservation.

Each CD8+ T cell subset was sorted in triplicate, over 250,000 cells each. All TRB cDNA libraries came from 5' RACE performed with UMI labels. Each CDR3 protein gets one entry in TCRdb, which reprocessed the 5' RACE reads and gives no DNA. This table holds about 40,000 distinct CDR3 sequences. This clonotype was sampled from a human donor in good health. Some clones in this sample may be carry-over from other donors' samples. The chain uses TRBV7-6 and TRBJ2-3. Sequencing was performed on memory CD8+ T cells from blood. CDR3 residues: CASSSVGDTQYF.